The 11 T cell receptor beta chains below come from one sample, sequenced in a study of cytomegalovirus exposure and HLA in healthy donors. Researchers ran the PCR with 60 Vbeta and 13 Jbeta primers. Clones were sequenced by immunoSEQ multiplex PCR, and TCRdb holds only the in-frame ones, with some missing. The table lists 90,000 to 120,000 clones, around 80% of them singletons, with about 14% in the top ten. Sequences were obtained from PBMCs. The receptors come from a male donor in good health and CMV-seropositive.

V usage is TRBV4-3 and J usage is TRBJ2-1; possibly TRBD2 for D (7 bases). Germline lookup yields CDR1 LGHNA and CDR2 YSLEER. Trimming took 1 base from V and 2 from J, leaving 12 bases between them. The CDR3 covers 16 residues. CDR3 protein: CASSQAGGGAYNEQFF. The CDR3 DNA reads TGCGCCAGCAGCCAAGCGGGCGGGGGCGCCTACAATGAGCAGTTCTTC.

The chain uses TRBV11-3 and TRBJ2-5; D possibly corresponds to TRBD1 (6 bases). CDR3 size: 15 residues. V shed 1 base and J shed 5 bases, with 14 bases lying between them. Germline V gives CDR1 SGHNT, CDR2 YENEEA. The CDR3 nucleotides are TGTGCCAGCAGCTTAGTGGGGGCGGATAGGGAGACCCAGTACTTC. Its protein product is CASSLVGADRETQYF.

The CDR3 DNA follows: TGCGCCAGCAAGCCCCCTTCCGGGACAGGGGCTGAAAAACTGTTTTTT. Amino acid sequence: CASKPPSGTGAEKLFF. The chain uses TRBV5-1 and TRBJ1-4, with TRBD1 matching over 10 bases. V lost 6 bases to trimming and J lost 7 bases; unmatched junction nucleotides: 12. This CDR3 region has 16 residues. From germline, CDR1 is SGHRS and CDR2 YFSETQ.

CDR3 sequence: CASQGNTEAFF. The DNA for the CDR3 is TGTGCCAGCCAGGGGAACACTGAAGCTTTCTTT. The chain couples TRBV11-3 to TRBJ1-1; a weak D match, TRBD1 (5 bases). The CDR3 runs to 11 residues. Trimming took 8 bases from V and 1 from J, leaving 5 bases between them. Per germline, CDR1 SGHNT and CDR2 YENEEA.

This clone was detected once. The rearrangement uses TRBV10-2 and TRBJ1-1, with TRBD1 identical over 9 bases. Germline V lookup: CDR1 WSHSY, CDR2 SAAADI. The CDR3 length is 14 residues. V shed 6 bases and J 7 bases; nucleotides not matched to a gene: 9. The CDR3 loop is CASRDLTDRGEAFF. In nucleotides, the CDR3 is TGCGCCAGCAGAGATTTGACGGACAGGGGTGAAGCTTTCTTT.

The chain links TRBV5-1 to TRBJ1-2; TRBD1 agrees at 7 bases. The CDR3 totals 12 residues. In germline, CDR1 is SGHRS, CDR2 YFSETQ. Trimming took 4 bases from V and 3 from J; bases not matched to a gene: 0. CDR3 coding DNA: TGCGCCAGCAGCACAGGGGACTATGGCTACACCTTC. Translation: CASSTGDYGYTF.

V gene TRBV5-1 combines with J gene TRBJ1-4; TRBD1 might be the D (6 bases). The length of the CDR3 is 15 residues. V lost 3 bases to trimming and J lost 6 bases, with 15 bases between them. CDR1 and CDR2 (germline): SGHRS, YFSETQ. CDR3 coding DNA: TGCGCCAGCAGCTCGAATCAGGGGCCAGATGAAAAACTGTTTTTT. It specifies CASSSNQGPDEKLFF.

V and J are TRBV5-4 and TRBJ2-7, with 7 positions matching TRBD1. This CDR3 is built from 12 residues. Germline CDR1 reads SGHNT; CDR2 reads YYREEE (reference sequence). Trimming removed 4 bases from V and 3 bases from J; junction bases left unmatched: 1. Written as DNA, the CDR3 is TGTGCCAGCAGCCGGGACAGCTACGAGCAGTACTTC. Amino acids: CASSRDSYEQYF.

The chain is built from TRBV7-9 and TRBJ2-3, with a tentative D call TRBD1 (6 bases). Trimming removed 6 bases from V and 0 bases from J, with 19 bases in between. This CDR3 comprises 17 residues. Germline CDR1 is SEHNR and CDR2 is FQNEAQ (reference sequence). The CDR3 spells CASRRNYTGFSTDTQYF. The DNA of the CDR3 is TGTGCCAGCAGGCGAAATTATACAGGGTTCAGCACAGATACGCAGTATTTT.

The gene calls are TRBV18 and TRBJ1-3, with TRBD1 as a possible D gene (5 bases). Germline CDR1 KGHSH, CDR2 LQKENI. The V end was cut by 2 bases, the J end by 2 bases, with 13 bases between. CDR3 length equals 16 residues. For the CDR3, the DNA is TGTGCCAGCTCACCAAATGGGGGGTCGGCTGGAAACACCATATATTTT. It translates to CASSPNGGSAGNTIYF.

The chain employs TRBV7-8 and TRBJ2-3; D gene ambiguous. The germline V gene has CDR1 SGHVS and CDR2 FQNEAQ. V gave up 2 bases and J gave up 2 bases, with 5 bases separating them. The CDR3 runs to 13 residues. CDR3 residues: CASSLTYTDTQYF. The CDR3, as DNA: TGTGCCAGCAGCTTAACTTACACAGATACGCAGTATTTT.